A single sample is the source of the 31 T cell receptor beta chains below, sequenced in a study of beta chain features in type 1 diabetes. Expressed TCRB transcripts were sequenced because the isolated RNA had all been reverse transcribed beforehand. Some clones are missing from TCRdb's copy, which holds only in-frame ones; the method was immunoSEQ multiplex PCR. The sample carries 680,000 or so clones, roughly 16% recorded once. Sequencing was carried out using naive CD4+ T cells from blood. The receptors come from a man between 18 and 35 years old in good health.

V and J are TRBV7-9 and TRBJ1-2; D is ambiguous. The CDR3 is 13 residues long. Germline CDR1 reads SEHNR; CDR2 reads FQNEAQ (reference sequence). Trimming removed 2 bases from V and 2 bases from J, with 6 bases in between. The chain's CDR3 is CASSLTSNYGYTF. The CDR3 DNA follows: TGTGCCAGCAGCTTAACATCCAACTATGGCTACACCTTC.

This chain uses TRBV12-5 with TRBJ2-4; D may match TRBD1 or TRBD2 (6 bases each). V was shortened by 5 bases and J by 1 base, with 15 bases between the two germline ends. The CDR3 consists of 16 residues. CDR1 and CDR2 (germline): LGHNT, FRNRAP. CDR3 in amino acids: CASGTGGGRAKNIQYF. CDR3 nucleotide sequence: TGTGCTAGTGGTACCGGAGGGGGGAGGGCCAAAAACATTCAGTACTTC. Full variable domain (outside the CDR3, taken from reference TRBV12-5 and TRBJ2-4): DARVTQTPRHKVTEMGQEVTMRCQPILGHNTVFWYRQTMMQGLELLAYFRNRAPLDDSGMPKDRFSAEMPDATLATLKIQPSEPRDSAVYFCASGTGGGRAKNIQYFGAGTRLSVL.

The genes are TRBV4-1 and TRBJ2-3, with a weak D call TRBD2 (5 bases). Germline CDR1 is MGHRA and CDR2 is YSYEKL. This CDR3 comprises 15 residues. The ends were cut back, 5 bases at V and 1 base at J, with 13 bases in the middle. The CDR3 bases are TGCGCCAGCAGCATACTAGGGTTAGGCACAGATACGCAGTATTTT. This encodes CASSILGLGTDTQYF.

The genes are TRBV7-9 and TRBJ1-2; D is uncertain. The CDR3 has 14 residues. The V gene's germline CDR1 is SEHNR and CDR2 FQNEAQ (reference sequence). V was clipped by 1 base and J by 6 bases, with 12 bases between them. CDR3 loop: CASSLDLRVDGYTF. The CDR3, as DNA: TGTGCCAGCAGCTTAGATCTCCGGGTCGATGGCTACACCTTC.

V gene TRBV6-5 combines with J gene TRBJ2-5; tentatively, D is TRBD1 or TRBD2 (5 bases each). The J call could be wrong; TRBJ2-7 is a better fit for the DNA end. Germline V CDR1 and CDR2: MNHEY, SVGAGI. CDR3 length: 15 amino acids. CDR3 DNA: TGTGCCAGCAGGCCGGTGGGGGTGGGCCACTACGAGCAGTACTTC. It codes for CASRPVGVGHYEQYF.

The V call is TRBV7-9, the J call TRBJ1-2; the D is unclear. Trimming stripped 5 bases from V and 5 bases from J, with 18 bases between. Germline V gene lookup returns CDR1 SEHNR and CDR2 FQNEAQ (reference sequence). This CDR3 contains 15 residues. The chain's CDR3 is CASSPPPGVRYGYTF. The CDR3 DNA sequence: TGTGCCAGCAGCCCCCCACCCGGGGTGAGGTATGGCTACACCTTC.

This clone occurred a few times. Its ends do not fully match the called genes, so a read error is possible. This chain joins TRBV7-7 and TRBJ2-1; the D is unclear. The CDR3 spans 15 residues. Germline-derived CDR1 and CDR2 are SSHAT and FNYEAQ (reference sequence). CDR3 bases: TGTGCTAGCAGCTTAGGACCCAGCTCCTACAATGAGCAGTTCTTC. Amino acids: CASSLGPSSYNEQFF.

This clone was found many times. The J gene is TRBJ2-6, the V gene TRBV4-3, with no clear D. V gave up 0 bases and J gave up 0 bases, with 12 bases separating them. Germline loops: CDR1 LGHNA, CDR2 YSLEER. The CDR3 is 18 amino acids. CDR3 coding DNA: TGCGCCAGCAGCCAAGATACTCCCAGCAGCTCTGGGGCCAACGTCCTGACTTTC. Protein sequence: CASSQDTPSSSGANVLTF.

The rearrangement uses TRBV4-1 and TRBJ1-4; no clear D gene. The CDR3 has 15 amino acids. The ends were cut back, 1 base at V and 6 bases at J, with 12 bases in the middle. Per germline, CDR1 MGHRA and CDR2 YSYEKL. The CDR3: CASSQVAWSDEKLFF. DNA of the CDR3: TGCGCCAGCAGCCAAGTGGCCTGGTCGGATGAAAAACTGTTTTTT.

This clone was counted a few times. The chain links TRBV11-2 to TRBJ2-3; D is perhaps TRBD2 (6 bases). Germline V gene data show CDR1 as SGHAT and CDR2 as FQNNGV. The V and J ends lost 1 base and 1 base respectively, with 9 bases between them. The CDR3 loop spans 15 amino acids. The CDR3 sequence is CASSLAGARTDTQYF. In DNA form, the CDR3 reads TGTGCCAGCAGCTTAGCGGGAGCCCGCACAGATACGCAGTATTTT.

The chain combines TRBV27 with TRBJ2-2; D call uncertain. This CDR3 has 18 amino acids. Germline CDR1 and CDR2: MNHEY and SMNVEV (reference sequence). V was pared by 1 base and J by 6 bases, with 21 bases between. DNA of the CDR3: TGTGCCAGCAGTTTATACCCCCCGGCTAGACATGACGCCGGGGAGCTGTTTTTT. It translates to CASSLYPPARHDAGELFF.

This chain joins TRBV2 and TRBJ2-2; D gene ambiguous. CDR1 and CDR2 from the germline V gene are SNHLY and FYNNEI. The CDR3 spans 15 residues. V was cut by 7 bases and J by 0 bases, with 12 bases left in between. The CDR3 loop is CASTQSLANTGELFF. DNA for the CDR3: TGTGCCAGCACCCAGTCCCTCGCGAACACCGGGGAGCTGTTTTTT.

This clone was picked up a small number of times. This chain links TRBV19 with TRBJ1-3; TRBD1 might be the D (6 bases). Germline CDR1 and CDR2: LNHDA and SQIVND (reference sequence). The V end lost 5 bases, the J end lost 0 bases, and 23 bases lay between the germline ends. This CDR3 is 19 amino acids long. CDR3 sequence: CASSPRGTSNWNSGNTIYF. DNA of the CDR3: TGTGCCAGTAGTCCTAGAGGGACATCCAACTGGAACTCTGGAAACACCATATATTTT. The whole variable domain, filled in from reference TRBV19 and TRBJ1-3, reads DGGITQSPKYLFRKEGQNVTLSCEQNLNHDAMYWYRQDPGQGLRLIYYSQIVNDFQKGDIAEGYSVSREKKESFPLTVTSAQKNPTAFYLCASSPRGTSNWNSGNTIYFGEGSWLTVV.

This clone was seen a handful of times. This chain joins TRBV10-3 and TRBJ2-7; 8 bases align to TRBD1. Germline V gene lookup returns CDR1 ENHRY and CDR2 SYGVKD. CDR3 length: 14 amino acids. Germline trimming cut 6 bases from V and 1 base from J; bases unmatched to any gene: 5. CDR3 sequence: CAIRAGGSSYEQYF. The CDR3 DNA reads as TGTGCCATCAGAGCAGGGGGCTCTTCCTACGAGCAGTACTTC.

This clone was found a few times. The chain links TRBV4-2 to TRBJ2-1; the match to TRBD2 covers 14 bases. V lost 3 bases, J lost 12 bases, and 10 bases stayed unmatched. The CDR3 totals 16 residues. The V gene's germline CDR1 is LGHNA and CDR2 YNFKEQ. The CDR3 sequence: CASSHPGTSGSGVQFF. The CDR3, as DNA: TGTGCCAGCAGCCATCCCGGGACTAGCGGGAGCGGGGTGCAGTTCTTC.

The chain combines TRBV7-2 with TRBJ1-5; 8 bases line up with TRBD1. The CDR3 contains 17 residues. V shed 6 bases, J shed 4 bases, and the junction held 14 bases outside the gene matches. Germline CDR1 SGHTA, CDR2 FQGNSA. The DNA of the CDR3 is TGTGCCAGCAGGCCCTCCTTTCGACAGGGGAGGAATCAGCCCCAGCATTTT. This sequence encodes CASRPSFRQGRNQPQHF.

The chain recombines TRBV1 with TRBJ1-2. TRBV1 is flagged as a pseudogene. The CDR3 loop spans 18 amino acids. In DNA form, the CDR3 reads TGCACCAGCAGCCAAGGACCTTGTCCCGGGACGGGGACTGATGGCTACACCTTC. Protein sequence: CTSSQGPCPGTGTDGYTF.

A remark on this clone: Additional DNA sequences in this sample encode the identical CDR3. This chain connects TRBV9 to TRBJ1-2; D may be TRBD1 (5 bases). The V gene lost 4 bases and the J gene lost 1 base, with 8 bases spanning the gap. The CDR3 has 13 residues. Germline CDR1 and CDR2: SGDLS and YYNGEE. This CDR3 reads CASSRDSNYGYTF. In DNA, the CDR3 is TGTGCCAGCAGCCGTGACAGTAACTATGGCTACACCTTC.

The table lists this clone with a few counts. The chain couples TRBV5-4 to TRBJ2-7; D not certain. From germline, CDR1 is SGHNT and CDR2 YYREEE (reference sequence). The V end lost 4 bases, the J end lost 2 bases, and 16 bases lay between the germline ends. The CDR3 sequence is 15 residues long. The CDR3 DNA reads TGTGCCAGCAGCCCGGACCCAAGGCGGCCCTACGAGCAGTACTTC. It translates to CASSPDPRRPYEQYF.

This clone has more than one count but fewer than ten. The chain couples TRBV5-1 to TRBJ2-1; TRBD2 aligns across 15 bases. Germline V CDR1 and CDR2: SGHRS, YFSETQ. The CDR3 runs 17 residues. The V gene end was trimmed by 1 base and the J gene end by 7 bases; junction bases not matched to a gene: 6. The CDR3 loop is CASSLPGTSGGSNEQFF. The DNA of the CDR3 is TGCGCCAGCAGCTTGCCCGGGACTAGCGGGGGGAGTAATGAGCAGTTCTTC. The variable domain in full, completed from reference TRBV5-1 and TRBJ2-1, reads KAGVTQTPRYLIKTRGQQVTLSCSPISGHRSVSWYQQTPGQGLQFLFEYFSETQRNKGNFPGRFSGRQFSNSRSEMNVSTLELGDSALYLCASSLPGTSGGSNEQFFGPGTRLTVL.

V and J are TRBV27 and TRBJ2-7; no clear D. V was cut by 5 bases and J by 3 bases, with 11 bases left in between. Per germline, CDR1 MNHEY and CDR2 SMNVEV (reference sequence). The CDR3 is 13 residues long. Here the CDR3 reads CASSEKRDYEQYF. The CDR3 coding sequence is TGTGCCAGCAGTGAGAAAAGAGACTACGAGCAGTACTTC.

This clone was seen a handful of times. The CDR3 DNA reads TGTGCCAGCAGTTCCAATGAGGAAAAACTGTTTTTT. Its translation: CASSSNEEKLFF. V is TRBV27 and J is TRBJ1-4; D ambiguous. There are 12 residues in the CDR3. With 4 bases removed from V and 8 bases from J, the gap between germline ends came to 8 bases. In germline, CDR1 is MNHEY, CDR2 SMNVEV (reference sequence).

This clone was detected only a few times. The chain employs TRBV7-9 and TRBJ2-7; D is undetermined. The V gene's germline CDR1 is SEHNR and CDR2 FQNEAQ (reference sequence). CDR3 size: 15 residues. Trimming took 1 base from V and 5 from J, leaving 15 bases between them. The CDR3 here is CASSLGGRATDEQYF. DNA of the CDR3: TGTGCCAGCAGCTTAGGGGGAAGAGCAACGGACGAGCAGTACTTC.

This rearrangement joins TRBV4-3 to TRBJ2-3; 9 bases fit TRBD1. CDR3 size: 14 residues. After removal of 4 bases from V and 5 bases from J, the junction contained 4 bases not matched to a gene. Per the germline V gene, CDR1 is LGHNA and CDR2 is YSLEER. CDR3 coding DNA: TGCGCCAGCAGCCCCCGGACAGGGGAAGATACGCAGTATTTT. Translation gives CASSPRTGEDTQYF.

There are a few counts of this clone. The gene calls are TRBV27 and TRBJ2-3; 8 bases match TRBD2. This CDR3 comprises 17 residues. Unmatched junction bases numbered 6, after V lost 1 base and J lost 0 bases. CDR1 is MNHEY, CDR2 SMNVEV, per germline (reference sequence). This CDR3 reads CASSLWGAGASTDTQYF. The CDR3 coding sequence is TGTGCCAGCAGTTTATGGGGAGCGGGAGCTAGCACAGATACGCAGTATTTT.

CDR3 loop: CASSQERLHLGTRDLNEQFF. CDR3 DNA: TGTGCCAGCAGCCAAGAGAGGCTCCATTTAGGGACTAGAGATCTGAATGAGCAGTTCTTC. The chain carries TRBV14 and TRBJ2-1, with 8 bases that match TRBD2. CDR3 size: 20 residues. V was clipped by 0 bases and J by 7 bases; unmatched bases: 20. The V gene's germline CDR1 is SGHDN and CDR2 FVKESK.

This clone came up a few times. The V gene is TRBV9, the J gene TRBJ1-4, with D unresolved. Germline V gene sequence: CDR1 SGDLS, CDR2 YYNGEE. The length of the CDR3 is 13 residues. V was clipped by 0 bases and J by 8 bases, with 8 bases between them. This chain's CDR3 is CASSVGTEEKLFF. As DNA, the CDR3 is TGTGCCAGCAGCGTAGGGACGGAAGAAAAACTGTTTTTT.

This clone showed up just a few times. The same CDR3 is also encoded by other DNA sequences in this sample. This chain's CDR3 is CASSIGQGTYEQYF. The CDR3 DNA follows: TGTGCCAGTAGTATCGGACAGGGCACCTACGAGCAGTACTTC. The rearrangement uses TRBV19 and TRBJ2-7; 8 bases agree with TRBD1. This CDR3 spans 14 amino acids. The V gene's germline CDR1 is LNHDA and CDR2 SQIVND (reference sequence). The V and J ends lost 3 bases and 2 bases, in that order; junction bases with no gene match: 3.

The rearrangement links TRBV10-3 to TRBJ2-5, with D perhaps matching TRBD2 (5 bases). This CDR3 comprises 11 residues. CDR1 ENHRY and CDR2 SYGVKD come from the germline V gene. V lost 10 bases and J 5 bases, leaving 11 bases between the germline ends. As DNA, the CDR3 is TGTGCCAGCACCGGGGAGGAGACCCAGTACTTC. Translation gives CASTGEETQYF.

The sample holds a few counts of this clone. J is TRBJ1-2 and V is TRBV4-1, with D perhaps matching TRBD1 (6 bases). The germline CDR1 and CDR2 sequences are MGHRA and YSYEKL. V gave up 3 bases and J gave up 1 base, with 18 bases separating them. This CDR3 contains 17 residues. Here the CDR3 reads CASSHPITGIDNYGYTF. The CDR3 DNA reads TGCGCCAGCAGCCACCCTATAACAGGGATCGATAACTATGGCTACACCTTC.

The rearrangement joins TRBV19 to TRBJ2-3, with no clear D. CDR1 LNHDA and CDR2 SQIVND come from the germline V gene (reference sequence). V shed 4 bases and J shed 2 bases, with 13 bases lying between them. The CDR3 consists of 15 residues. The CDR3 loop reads CASSRRQQYTDTQYF. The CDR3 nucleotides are TGTGCCAGTAGTAGAAGGCAGCAATACACAGATACGCAGTATTTT.